The 15 T cell receptor beta chains listed next were all sequenced from one sample in a study of T cell responses to AZD1222 COVID-19 vaccine. The protocol was immunoSEQ multiplex PCR, while the TCRdb copy is restricted to in-frame clones and leaves out a portion. The repertoire consists of roughly 78,000 clones, with about 82% occurring once and the leading ten covering 2.5% to 3%. Here the sequenced sample was peripheral blood, taken on day 0 of AZD1222 vaccination. These receptors were obtained from an adult in good health.

The count of this clone is one. The V gene is TRBV5-4, the J gene TRBJ2-3; 8 nucleotides align to TRBD1. The CDR3 length is 15 residues. The V gene end was trimmed by 2 bases and the J gene end by 7 bases; junction bases not matched to a gene: 9. CDR1 is SGHNT, CDR2 YYREEE, per germline (reference sequence). The CDR3 DNA reads as TGTGCCAGCAGCTTCGAGGGCCAGGGGGCCTATACGCAGTATTTT. Its translation is CASSFEGQGAYTQYF.

The chain employs TRBV5-1 and TRBJ2-1; D is unclear. Germline V CDR1 and CDR2: SGHRS, YFSETQ. V was pared by 0 bases and J by 12 bases, with 13 bases between. This CDR3 region has 13 residues. The CDR3 region is CASSLDLGLGQFF. DNA for the CDR3: TGCGCCAGCAGCTTGGACCTGGGGTTAGGGCAGTTCTTC.

This chain links TRBV5-1 with TRBJ1-3; D not resolved. The CDR3 has 16 amino acids. Germline V gene data show CDR1 as SGHRS and CDR2 as YFSETQ. The V end was cut by 4 bases, the J end by 1 base, with 15 bases between. The CDR3 is CASSPGPPESGNTIYF. The CDR3 DNA is TGCGCCAGCAGCCCCGGACCCCCAGAGTCTGGAAACACCATATATTTT.

The CDR3 sequence: CASSQVRGRANYGYTF. The CDR3 DNA reads TGTGCCAGCAGCCAAGTTCGTGGGCGCGCTAACTATGGCTACACCTTC. The chain employs TRBV14 and TRBJ1-2; D uncertain. CDR3 size: 16 residues. The V end was cut by 1 base, the J end by 0 bases, with 12 bases between. Germline loops: CDR1 SGHDN, CDR2 FVKESK.

This chain uses TRBV4-1 with TRBJ1-5, with D possibly being TRBD1 (5 bases). The CDR3 length is 15 residues. V was trimmed by 1 base and J by 4 bases, leaving 11 bases between them. CDR1 MGHRA and CDR2 YSYEKL come from the germline V gene. The CDR3 loop reads CASSQGRGENQPQHF. For the CDR3, the DNA is TGCGCCAGCAGCCAAGGTCGGGGGGAGAATCAGCCCCAGCATTTT.

The chain couples TRBV11-3 to TRBJ1-1; D not resolved. The CDR3 extends over 15 amino acids. In germline, CDR1 is SGHNT, CDR2 YENEEA. Trimming took 1 base from V and 1 from J, leaving 10 bases between them. CDR3 residues: CASSLGGHKNTEAFF. CDR3 nucleotide sequence: TGTGCCAGCAGCTTAGGGGGTCATAAGAACACTGAAGCTTTCTTT.

The J gene is TRBJ2-7, the V gene TRBV7-2; D possibly corresponds to TRBD1 (6 bases). This CDR3 region has 15 residues. CDR1 SGHTA and CDR2 FQGNSA come from the germline V gene. The germline V and J ends were trimmed by 5 bases and 2 bases, with 16 bases remaining between them. The DNA of the CDR3 is TGTGCCAGCAGCCGCCGGGACAATAGGGCCTACGAGCAGTACTTC. Amino acids: CASSRRDNRAYEQYF.

The V gene is TRBV4-3, the J gene TRBJ1-1, with D uncertain. V lost 2 bases to trimming and J lost 1 base, with 17 bases between them. The CDR3 spans 17 residues. Germline CDR1 and CDR2: LGHNA and YSLEER. Written as DNA, the CDR3 is TGCGCCAGCAGCCAAAAAATGGCCGCTTTAAGGAACACTGAAGCTTTCTTT. Translated, it gives CASSQKMAALRNTEAFF.

V is TRBV3-1 (or the pseudogene TRBV3-2) and J is TRBJ2-7; D may be TRBD1 (7 bases). Germline loops: CDR1 LGHDT, CDR2 YNNKEL (reference sequence). The CDR3 contains 15 residues. V was trimmed by 0 bases and J by 6 bases, leaving 15 bases between them. CDR3 DNA sequence: TGTGCCAGCAGCCAAGATAAGGGACAGCGGGTCGAGCAGTACTTC. Protein sequence: CASSQDKGQRVEQYF.

This clone was seen more than once but under ten times. The J gene is TRBJ2-2, the V gene TRBV6-4; 11 bases match TRBD1. Germline V gene data show CDR1 as MRHNA and CDR2 as SNTAGT. CDR3 size: 14 residues. V shed 8 bases, J shed 3 bases, and the junction held 2 bases outside the gene matches. The CDR3 nucleotides read TGTGCCAGCCGGACAGGGGGCGACACCGGGGAGCTGTTTTTT. It yields the protein CASRTGGDTGELFF.

The chain has TRBV5-1 and TRBJ1-1; 7 bases map to TRBD1. Germline CDR1 is SGHRS and CDR2 is YFSETQ. The CDR3 has 14 amino acids. The junction had 1 base not matched to a gene; V was cut back by 0 bases and J by 2 bases. The CDR3 here is CASSLGDSNTEAFF. The CDR3 DNA reads as TGCGCCAGCAGCTTGGGGGACAGTAACACTGAAGCTTTCTTT.

The J gene is TRBJ1-3, the V gene TRBV7-3; TRBD1 matches 7 bases. CDR3 length equals 15 residues. J was trimmed by 8 bases and V by 5 bases; bases with no gene match: 12. The germline gives CDR1 SGHTA, CDR2 FQGTGA. CDR3: CASSITGADSDTIYF. CDR3 sequence (DNA): TGTGCCAGCAGCATTACAGGGGCCGACTCGGACACCATATATTTT.

The rearrangement uses TRBV2 and TRBJ1-5; TRBD1 matches at 9 bases. After removal of 3 bases from V and 4 bases from J, the junction contained 7 bases not matched to a gene. Looked up from germline, CDR1 is SNHLY and CDR2 is FYNNEI. The length of the CDR3 is 16 residues. Here the CDR3 DNA reads TGTGCCAGCAGTGAGTTAGGAGGGACAGGGAATCAGCCCCAGCATTTT. Residues: CASSELGGTGNQPQHF. Full variable domain (outside the CDR3, taken from reference TRBV2 and TRBJ1-5): EPEVTQTPSHQVTQMGQEVILRCVPISNHLYFYWYRQILGQKVEFLVSFYNNEISEKSEIFDDQFSVERPDGSNFTLKIRSTKLEDSAMYFCASSELGGTGNQPQHFGDGTRLSIL.

This clone was seen a single time. V is TRBV5-1 and J is TRBJ1-3; D is perhaps TRBD1 (6 bases). CDR1 SGHRS and CDR2 YFSETQ come from the germline V gene. Trimming left V 1 base short and J 4 bases short, with 12 bases between. The CDR3 extends over 15 amino acids. The DNA for the CDR3 is TGCGCCAGCAGCTTGACCGGGACATTAGGAAACACCATATATTTT. It is translated as CASSLTGTLGNTIYF.

The V call is TRBV7-9, the J call TRBJ1-4; D ambiguous. The CDR3 is made up of 13 amino acids. The germline gives CDR1 SEHNR, CDR2 FQNEAQ (reference sequence). V lost 2 bases, J lost 8 bases, and 9 bases lay in between. This chain's CDR3 is CASSLRAGEKLFF. The CDR3 nucleotides read TGTGCCAGCAGCTTACGGGCCGGGGAAAAACTGTTTTTT.